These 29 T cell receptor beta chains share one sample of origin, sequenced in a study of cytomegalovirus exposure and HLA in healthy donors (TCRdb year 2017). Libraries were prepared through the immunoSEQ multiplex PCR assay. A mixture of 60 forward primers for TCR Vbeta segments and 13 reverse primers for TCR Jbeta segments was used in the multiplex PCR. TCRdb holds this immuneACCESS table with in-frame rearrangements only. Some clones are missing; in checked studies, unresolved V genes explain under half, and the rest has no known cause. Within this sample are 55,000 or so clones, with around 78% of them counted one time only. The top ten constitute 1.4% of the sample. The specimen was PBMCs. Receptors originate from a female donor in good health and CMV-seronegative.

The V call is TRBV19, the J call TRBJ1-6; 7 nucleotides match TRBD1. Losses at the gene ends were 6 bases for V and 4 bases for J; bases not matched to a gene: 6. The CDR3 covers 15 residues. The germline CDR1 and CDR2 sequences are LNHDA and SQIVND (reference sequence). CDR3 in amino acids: CASSPTGTYNSPLHF. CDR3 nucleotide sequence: TGTGCCAGTAGCCCGACAGGGACATATAATTCACCCCTCCACTTT.

The CDR3 is CASSLRSANSPLHF. DNA of the CDR3: TGTGCCAGCAGCTTAAGGTCAGCGAATTCACCCCTCCACTTT. V and J are TRBV7-2 and TRBJ1-6, with D unresolved. V was shortened by 2 bases and J by 7 bases, with 9 bases between the two germline ends. The CDR3 spans 14 residues. Germline values: CDR1 SGHTA, CDR2 FQGNSA.

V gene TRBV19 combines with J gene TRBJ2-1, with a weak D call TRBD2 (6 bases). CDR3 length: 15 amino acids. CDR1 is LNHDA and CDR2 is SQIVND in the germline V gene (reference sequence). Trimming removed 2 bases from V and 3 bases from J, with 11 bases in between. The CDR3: CASSIRTNIYNEQFF. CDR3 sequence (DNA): TGTGCCAGTAGTATACGGACTAACATCTACAATGAGCAGTTCTTC.

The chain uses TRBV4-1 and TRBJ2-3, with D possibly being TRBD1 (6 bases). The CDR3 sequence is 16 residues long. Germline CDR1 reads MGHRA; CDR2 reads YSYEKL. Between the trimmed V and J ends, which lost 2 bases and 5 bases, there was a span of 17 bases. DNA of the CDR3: TGCGCCAGCAGCCAAAAGGGGGACACTCGAGGAGATACGCAGTATTTT. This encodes CASSQKGDTRGDTQYF.

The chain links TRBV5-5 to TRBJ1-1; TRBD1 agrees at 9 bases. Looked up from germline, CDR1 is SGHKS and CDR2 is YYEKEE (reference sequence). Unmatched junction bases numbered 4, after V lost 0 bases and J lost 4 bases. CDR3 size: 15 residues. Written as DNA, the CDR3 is TGTGCCAGCAGCTTGGATGGACAGGGGTTCACTGAAGCTTTCTTT. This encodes CASSLDGQGFTEAFF.

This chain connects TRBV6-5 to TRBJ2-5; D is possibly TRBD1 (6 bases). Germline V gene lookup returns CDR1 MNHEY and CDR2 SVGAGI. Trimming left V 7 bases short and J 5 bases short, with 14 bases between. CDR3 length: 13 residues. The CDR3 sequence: CASIGQGLETQYF. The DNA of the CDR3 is TGTGCCAGCATCGGCCAGGGGCTGGAGACCCAGTACTTC.

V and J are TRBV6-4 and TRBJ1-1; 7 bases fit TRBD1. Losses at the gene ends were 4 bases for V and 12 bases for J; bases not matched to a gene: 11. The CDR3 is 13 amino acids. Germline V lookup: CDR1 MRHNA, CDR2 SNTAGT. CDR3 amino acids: CASSADRTGTPFF. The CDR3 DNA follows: TGTGCCAGCAGTGCGGACCGGACAGGAACTCCTTTCTTT.

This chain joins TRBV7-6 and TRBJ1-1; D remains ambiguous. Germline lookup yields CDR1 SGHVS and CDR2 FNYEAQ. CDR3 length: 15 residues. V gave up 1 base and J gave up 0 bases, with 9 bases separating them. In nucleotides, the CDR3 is TGTGCCAGCAGCTTAGTGTCGGGAGTGAACACTGAAGCTTTCTTT. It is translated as CASSLVSGVNTEAFF.

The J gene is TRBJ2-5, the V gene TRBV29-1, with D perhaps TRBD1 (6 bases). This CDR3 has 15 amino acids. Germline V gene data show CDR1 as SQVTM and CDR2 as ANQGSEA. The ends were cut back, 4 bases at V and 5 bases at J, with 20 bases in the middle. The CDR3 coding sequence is TGCAGCGTTGTGGGAGCTACAGGGTTCGGCGAGACCCAGTACTTC. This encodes CSVVGATGFGETQYF.

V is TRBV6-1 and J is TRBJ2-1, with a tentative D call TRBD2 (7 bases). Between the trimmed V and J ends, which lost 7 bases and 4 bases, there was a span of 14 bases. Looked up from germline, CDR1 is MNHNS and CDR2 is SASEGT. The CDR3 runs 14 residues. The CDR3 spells CASNPKGGYNEQFF. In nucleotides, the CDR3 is TGTGCCAGCAACCCGAAGGGGGGGTACAATGAGCAGTTCTTC.

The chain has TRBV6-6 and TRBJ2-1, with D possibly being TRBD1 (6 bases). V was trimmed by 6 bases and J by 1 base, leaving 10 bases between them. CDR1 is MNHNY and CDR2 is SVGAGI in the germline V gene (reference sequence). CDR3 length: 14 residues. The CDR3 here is CASRGARSYNEQFF. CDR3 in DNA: TGTGCCAGCAGGGGGGCGAGGTCCTACAATGAGCAGTTCTTC.

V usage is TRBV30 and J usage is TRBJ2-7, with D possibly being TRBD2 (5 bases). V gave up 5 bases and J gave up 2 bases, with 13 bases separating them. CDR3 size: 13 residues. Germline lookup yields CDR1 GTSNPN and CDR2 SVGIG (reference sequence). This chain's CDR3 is CAWSGKTTYEQYF. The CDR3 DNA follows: TGTGCCTGGTCGGGGAAAACAACCTACGAGCAGTACTTC. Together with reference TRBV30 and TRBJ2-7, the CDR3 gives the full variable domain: SQTIHQWPATLVQPVGSPLSLECTVEGTSNPNLYWYRQAAGRGLQLLFYSVGIGQISSEVPQNLSASRPQDRQFILSSKKLLLSDSGFYLCAWSGKTTYEQYFGPGTRLTVT.

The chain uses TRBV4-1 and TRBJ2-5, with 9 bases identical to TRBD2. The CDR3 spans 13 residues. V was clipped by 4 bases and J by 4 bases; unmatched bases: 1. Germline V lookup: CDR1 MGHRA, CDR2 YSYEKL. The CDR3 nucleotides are TGCGCCAGCAGCCTTAGCGGGGGAGAGACCCAGTACTTC. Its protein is CASSLSGGETQYF.

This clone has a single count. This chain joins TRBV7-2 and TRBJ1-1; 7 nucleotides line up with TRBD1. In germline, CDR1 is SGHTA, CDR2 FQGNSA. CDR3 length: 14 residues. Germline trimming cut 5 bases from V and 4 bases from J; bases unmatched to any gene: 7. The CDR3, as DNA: TGTGCCAGCAGCGTGACAGGGTTGGGCACTGAAGCTTTCTTT. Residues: CASSVTGLGTEAFF.

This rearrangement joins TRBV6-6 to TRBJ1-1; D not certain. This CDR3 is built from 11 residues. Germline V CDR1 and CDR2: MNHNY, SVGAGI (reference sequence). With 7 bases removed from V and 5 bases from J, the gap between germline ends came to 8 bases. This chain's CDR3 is CASTGVTEAFF. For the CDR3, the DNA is TGTGCCAGCACGGGTGTAACTGAAGCTTTCTTT.

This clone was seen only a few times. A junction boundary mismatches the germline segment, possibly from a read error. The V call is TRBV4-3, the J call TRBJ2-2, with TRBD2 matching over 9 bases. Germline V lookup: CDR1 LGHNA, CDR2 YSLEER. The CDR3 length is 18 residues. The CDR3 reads CASSQDYRLAGNPGELFF. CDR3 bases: TGCGCCAGCAGCCAAGACTACCGGCTAGCGGGGAACCCCGGGGAGCTGTTTTTT.

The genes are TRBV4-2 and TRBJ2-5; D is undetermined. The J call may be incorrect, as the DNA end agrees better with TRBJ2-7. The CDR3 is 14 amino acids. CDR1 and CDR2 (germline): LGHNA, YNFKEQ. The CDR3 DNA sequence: TGTGCCAGCAGCCAAGGGAGTGGGTCCTACGAGCAGTACTTC. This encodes CASSQGSGSYEQYF.

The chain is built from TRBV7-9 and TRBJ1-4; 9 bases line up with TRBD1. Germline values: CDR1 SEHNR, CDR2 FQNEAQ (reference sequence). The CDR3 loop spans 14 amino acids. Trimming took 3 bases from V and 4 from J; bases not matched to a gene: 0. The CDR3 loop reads CASSLGQGNEKLFF. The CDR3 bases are TGTGCCAGCAGCTTGGGACAGGGTAATGAAAAACTGTTTTTT.

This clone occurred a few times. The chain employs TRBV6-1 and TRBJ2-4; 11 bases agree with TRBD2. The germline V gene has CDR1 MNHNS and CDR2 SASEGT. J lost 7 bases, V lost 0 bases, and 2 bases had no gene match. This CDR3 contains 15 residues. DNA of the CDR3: TGTGCCAGCAGTGAAGCTAGCGGGGGGGCCAACATTCAGTACTTC. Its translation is CASSEASGGANIQYF.

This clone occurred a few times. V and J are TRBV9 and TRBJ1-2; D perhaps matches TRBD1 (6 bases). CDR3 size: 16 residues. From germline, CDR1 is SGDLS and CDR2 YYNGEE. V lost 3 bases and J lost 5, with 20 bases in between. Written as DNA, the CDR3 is TGTGCCAGCAGCGCCTACCCAGGGGATATTAGATATGGCTACACCTTC. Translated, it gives CASSAYPGDIRYGYTF.

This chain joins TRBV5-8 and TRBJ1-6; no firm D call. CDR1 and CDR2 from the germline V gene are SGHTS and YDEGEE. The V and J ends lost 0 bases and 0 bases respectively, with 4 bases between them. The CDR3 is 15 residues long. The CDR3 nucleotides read TGTGCCAGCAGCTTGGAGAGCTCCTATAATTCACCCCTCCACTTT. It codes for CASSLESSYNSPLHF.

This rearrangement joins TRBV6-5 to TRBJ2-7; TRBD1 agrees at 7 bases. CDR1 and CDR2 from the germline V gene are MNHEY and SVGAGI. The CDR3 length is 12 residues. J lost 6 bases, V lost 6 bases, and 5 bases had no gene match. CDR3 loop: CASRSTGVEQYF. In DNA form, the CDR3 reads TGTGCCAGCAGAAGTACAGGGGTCGAGCAGTACTTC.

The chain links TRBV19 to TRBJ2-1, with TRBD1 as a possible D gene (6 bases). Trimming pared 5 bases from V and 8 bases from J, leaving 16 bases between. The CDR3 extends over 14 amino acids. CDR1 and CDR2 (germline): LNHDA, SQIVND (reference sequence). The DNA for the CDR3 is TGTGCCAGTAGTCGGGGCAGAACAGGGTATGAGCAGTTCTTC. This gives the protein CASSRGRTGYEQFF.

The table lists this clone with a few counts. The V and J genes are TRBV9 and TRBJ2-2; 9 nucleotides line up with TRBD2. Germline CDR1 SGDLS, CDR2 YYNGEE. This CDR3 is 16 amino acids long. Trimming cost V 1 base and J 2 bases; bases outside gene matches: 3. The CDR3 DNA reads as TGTGCCAGCAGCGTATTAGCGGGGGTCAACACCGGGGAGCTGTTTTTT. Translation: CASSVLAGVNTGELFF.

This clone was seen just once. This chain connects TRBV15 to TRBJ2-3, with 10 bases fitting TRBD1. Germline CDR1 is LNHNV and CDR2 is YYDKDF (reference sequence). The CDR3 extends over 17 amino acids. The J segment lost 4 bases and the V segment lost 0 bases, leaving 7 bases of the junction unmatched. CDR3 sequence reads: CATSRERSTGGSDTQYF. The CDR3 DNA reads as TGTGCCACCAGCAGAGAGAGGTCGACAGGGGGCTCAGATACGCAGTATTTT. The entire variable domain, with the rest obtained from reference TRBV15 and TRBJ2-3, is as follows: DAMVIQNPRYQVTQFGKPVTLSCSQTLNHNVMYWYQQKSSQAPKLLFHYYDKDFNNEADTPDNFQSRRPNTSFCFLDIRSPGLGDTAMYLCATSRERSTGGSDTQYFGPGTRLTVL.

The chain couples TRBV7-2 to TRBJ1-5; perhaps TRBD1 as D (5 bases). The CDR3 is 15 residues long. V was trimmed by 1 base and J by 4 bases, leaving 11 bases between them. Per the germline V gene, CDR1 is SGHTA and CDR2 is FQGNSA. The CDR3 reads CASSLVTGQNQPQHF. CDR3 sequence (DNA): TGTGCCAGCAGCTTAGTAACAGGTCAAAATCAGCCCCAGCATTTT.

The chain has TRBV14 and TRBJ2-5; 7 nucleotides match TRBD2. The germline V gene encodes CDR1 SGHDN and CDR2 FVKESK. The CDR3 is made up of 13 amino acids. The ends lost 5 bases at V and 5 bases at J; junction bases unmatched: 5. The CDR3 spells CASSGLVVETQYF. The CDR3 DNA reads TGTGCCAGCAGCGGACTAGTCGTCGAGACCCAGTACTTC.

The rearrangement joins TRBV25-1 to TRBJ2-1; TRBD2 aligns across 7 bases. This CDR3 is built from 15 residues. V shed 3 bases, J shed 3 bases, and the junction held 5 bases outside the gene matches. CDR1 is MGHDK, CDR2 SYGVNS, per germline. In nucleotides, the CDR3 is TGTGCCAGCAGTGACGCGGGGGTTGGCTACAATGAGCAGTTCTTC. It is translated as CASSDAGVGYNEQFF.

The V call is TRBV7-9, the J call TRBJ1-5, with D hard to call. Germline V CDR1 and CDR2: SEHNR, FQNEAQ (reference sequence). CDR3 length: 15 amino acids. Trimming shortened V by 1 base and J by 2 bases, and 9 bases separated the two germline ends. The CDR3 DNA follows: TGTGCCAGCAGCTTAGGGGTCGGGGGCAATCAGCCCCAGCATTTT. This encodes CASSLGVGGNQPQHF.